This TCR beta chain comes out of a study of blood T cell repertoires in COVID-19. Study-wide context: Researchers got acute and convalescent COVID-19 samples from the United States, Italy and Spain. In each case, the material was cDNA or gDNA derived from T cells, B-cell-depleted T cells, or PBMCs.

The authors' processing: Estimates of nucleated cell counts were drawn from the amplification of reference gene primers. The repertoire was sequenced with immunoSEQ multiplex PCR; TCRdb's copy has only in-frame clones and lacks some. V and J calls and clone size are given by that table; D and trimming were obtained from the DNA. Of some 260,000 clones in the sample, around 89% were seen once. The CDR3 has 16 amino acids. J gave up 0 bases and V 6 bases, and 8 bases lay outside the gene matches. Germline CDR1 MNHEY, CDR2 SMNVEV (reference sequence). The study drew participants aged about 18 to 89 years from under 30 US areas.

The chain uses TRBV27 and TRBJ1-2; 9 nucleotides agree with TRBD1. Sample: PBMCs or T cells enriched from blood (not recorded which). The TCR sequence derives from a man in his forties who had recovered from COVID-19. Here the CDR3 reads CASRSTGGPPNYGYTF. DNA of the CDR3: TGTGCCAGCAGGAGCACAGGGGGCCCCCCTAACTATGGCTACACCTTC.